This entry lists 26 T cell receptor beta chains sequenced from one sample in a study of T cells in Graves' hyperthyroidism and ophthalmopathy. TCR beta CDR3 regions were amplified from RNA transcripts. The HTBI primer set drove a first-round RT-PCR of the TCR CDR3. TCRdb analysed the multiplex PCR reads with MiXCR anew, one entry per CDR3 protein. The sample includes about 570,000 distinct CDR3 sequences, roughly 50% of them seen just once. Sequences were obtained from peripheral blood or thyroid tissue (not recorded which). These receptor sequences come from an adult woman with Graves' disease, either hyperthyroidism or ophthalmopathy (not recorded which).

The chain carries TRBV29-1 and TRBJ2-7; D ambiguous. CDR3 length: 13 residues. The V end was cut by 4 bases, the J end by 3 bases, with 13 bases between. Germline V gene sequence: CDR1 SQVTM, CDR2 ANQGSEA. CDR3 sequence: CSVGVYIGYEQYF. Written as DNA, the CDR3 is TGCAGCGTTGGGGTGTATATTGGCTACGAGCAGTACTTC.

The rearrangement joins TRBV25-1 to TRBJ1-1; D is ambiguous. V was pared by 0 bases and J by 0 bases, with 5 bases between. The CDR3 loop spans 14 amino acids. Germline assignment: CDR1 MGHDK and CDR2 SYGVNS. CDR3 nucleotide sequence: TGTGCCAGCAGTGAATATGGCGTGAACACTGAAGCTTTCTTT. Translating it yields CASSEYGVNTEAFF.

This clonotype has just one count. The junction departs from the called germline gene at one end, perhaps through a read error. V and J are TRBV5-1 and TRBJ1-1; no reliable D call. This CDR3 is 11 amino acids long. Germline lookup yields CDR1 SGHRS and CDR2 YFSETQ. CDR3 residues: CASSLRVNELF. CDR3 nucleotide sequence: TGCGCCAGCAGCCTGCGGGTGAATGAGCTGTTT. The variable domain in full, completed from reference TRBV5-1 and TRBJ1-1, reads KAGVTQTPRYLIKTRGQQVTLSCSPISGHRSVSWYQQTPGQGLQFLFEYFSETQRNKGNFPGRFSGRQFSNSRSEMNVSTLELGDSALYLCASSLRVNELFGQGTRLTVV.

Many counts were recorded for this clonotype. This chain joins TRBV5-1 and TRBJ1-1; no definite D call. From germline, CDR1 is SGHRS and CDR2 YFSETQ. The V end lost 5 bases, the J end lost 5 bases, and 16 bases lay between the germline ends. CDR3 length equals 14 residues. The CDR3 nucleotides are TGCGCCAGCAGGGCCGGGTCCCGAGGGACTGAAGCTTTCTTT. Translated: CASRAGSRGTEAFF.

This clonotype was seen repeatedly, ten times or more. The CDR3 region is CASSLVLGEWFYGYTF. The DNA for the CDR3 is TGTGCCAGCAGCTTAGTATTGGGGGAATGGTTCTATGGCTACACCTTC. The V gene is TRBV7-9, the J gene TRBJ1-2; possible D gene TRBD1, 5 bases. Germline V gives CDR1 SEHNR, CDR2 FQNEAQ (reference sequence). Trimming removed 1 base at V and 4 bases at J, with 16 bases between. CDR3 length equals 16 residues.

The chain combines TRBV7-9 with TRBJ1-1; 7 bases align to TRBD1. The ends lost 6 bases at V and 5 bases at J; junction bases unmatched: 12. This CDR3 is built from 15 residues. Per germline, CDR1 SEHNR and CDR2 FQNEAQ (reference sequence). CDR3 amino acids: CASRKRQGSSTEAFF. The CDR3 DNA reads TGTGCCAGCAGAAAGAGACAGGGAAGTTCGACTGAAGCTTTCTTT.

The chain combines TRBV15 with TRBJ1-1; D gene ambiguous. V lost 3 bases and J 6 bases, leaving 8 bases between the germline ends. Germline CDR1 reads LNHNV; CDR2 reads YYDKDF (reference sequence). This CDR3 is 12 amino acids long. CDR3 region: CATSREKAEAFF. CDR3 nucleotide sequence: TGTGCCACCAGCAGGGAAAAGGCTGAAGCTTTCTTT.

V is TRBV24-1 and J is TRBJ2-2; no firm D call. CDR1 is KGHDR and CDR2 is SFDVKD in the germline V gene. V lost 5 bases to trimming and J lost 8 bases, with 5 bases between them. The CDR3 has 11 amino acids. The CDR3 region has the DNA TGTGCCACCAGTGTACTTGGGGAGCTGTTTTTT. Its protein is CATSVLGELFF.

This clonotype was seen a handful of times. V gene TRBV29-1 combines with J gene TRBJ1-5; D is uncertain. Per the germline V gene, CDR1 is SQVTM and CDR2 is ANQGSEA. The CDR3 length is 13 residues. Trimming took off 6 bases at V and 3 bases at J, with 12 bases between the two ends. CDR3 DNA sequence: TGCAGCGTGCGAGCAAGCCTCAATCAGCCCCAGCATTTT. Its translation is CSVRASLNQPQHF.

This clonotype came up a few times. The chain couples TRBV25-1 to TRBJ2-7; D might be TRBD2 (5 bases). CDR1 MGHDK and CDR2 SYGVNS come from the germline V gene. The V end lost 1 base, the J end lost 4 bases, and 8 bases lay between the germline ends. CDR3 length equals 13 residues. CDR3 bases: TGTGCCAGCAGTGAATGGGAGTCGTACGAGCAGTACTTC. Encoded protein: CASSEWESYEQYF.

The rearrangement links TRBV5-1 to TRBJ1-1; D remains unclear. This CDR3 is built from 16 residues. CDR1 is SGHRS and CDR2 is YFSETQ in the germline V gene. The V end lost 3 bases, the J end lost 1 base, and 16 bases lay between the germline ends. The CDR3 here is CASSYSLGGSNTEAFF. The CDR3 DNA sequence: TGCGCCAGCAGCTACAGCCTGGGAGGGTCGAACACTGAAGCTTTCTTT.

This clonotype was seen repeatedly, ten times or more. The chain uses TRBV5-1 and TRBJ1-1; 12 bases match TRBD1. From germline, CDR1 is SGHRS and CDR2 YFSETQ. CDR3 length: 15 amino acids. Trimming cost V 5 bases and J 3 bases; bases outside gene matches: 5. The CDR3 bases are TGCGCCAGCAGAACTGGGACAGGGGGCTACACTGAAGCTTTCTTT. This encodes CASRTGTGGYTEAFF.

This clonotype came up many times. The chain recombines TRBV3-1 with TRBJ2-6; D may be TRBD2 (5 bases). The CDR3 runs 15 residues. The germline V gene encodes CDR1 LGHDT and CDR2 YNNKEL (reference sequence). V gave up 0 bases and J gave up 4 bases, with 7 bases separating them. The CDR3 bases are TGTGCCAGCAGCCAAGAAGGACTGGGGGCCAACGTCCTGACTTTC. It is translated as CASSQEGLGANVLTF.

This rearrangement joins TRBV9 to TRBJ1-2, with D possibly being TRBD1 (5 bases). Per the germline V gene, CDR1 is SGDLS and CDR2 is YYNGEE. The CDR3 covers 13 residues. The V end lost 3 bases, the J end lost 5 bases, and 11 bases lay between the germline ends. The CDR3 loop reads CASSAGKWYGYTF. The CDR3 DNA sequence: TGTGCCAGCAGCGCAGGGAAATGGTATGGCTACACCTTC.

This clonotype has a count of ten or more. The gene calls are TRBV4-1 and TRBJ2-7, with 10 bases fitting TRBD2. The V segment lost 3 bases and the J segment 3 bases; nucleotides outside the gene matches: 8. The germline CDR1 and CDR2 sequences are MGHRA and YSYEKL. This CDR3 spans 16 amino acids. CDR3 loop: CASSHGSGRSRYEQYF. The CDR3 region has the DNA TGCGCCAGCAGCCATGGTAGCGGGAGGTCCCGCTACGAGCAGTACTTC.

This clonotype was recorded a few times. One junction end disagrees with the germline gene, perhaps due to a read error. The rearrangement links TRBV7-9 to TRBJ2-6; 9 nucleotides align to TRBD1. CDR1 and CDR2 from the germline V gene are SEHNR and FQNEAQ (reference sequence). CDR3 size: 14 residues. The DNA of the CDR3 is TGTGCCAGCAGCACCGGGGACAGGGCCTACGTCCTGACTTTC. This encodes CASSTGDRAYVLTF.

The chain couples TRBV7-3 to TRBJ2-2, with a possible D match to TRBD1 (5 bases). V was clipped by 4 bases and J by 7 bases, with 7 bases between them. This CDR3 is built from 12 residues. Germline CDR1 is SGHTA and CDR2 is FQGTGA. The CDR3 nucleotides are TGTGCCAGCAGCTCGGACATCGGGGAGCTGTTTTTT. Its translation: CASSSDIGELFF.

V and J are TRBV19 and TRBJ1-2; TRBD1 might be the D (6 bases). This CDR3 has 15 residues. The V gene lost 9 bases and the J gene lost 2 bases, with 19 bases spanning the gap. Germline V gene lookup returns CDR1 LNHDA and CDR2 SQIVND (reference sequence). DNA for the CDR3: TGTGCCAGCCCAAGGGCCGGGACACCGAACTATGGCTACACCTTC. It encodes CASPRAGTPNYGYTF.

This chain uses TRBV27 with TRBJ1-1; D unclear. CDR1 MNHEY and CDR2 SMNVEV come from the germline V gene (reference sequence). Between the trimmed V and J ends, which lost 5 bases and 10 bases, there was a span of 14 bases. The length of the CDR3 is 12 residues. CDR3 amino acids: CASSPEGLGAFF. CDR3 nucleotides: TGTGCCAGCAGTCCCGAGGGATTGGGAGCTTTCTTT.

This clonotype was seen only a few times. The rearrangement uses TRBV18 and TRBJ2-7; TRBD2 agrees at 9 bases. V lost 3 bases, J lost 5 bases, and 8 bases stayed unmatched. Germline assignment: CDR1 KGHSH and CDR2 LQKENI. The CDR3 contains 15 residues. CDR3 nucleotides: TGTGCCAGCTCACCTCGGGCGGGAGGGCCAGACGAGCAGTACTTC. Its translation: CASSPRAGGPDEQYF.

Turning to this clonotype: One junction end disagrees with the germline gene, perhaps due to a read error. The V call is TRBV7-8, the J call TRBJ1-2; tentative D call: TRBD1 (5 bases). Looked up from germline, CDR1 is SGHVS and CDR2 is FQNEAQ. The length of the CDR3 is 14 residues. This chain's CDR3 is CASSQPGRNYGYTF. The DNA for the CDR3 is TGTGCCAGCAGCCAACCGGGACGTAACTATGGCTACACTTTC.

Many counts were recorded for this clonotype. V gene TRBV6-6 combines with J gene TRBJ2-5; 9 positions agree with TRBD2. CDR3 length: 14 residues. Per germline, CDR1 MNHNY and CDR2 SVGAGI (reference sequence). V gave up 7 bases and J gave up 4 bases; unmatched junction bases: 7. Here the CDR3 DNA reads TGTGCCAGCACCCCGGGAGCGGGAGGAGAGACCCAGTACTTC. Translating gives CASTPGAGGETQYF.

This chain's CDR3 is CASSTRDSDEKLFF. For the CDR3, the DNA is TGTGCCAGCAGCACCCGGGACAGCGATGAAAAACTGTTTTTT. This sequence joins TRBV9 and TRBJ1-4; TRBD1 matches at 7 bases. The CDR3 consists of 14 residues. Trimming cost V 4 bases and J 6 bases; bases outside gene matches: 6. Germline values: CDR1 SGDLS, CDR2 YYNGEE.

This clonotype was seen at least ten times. CDR3 sequence (DNA): TGTGCCAGCAGCTTGGCAGGGAAAGACAATCAGCCCCAGCATTTT. Protein: CASSLAGKDNQPQHF. The chain joins TRBV5-5 to TRBJ1-5; TRBD1 is a possible D gene (5 bases). This CDR3 comprises 15 residues. The germline CDR1 and CDR2 sequences are SGHKS and YYEKEE (reference sequence). Trimming stripped 0 bases from V and 3 bases from J, with 10 bases between.

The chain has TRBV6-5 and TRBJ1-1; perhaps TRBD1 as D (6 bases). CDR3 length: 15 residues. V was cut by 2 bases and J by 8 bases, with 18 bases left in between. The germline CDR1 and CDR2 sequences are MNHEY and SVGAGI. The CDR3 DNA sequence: TGTGCCAGCAGTTACACCCTGACAGGACGACCCGAAGCTTTCTTT. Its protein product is CASSYTLTGRPEAFF.

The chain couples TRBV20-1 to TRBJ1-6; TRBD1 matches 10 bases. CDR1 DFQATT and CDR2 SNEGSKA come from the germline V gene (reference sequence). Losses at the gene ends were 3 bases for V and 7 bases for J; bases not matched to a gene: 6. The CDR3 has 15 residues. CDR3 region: CSASRDRGRNSPLHF. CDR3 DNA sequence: TGCAGTGCTAGTCGGGACAGGGGACGCAATTCACCCCTCCACTTT.